The 30 T cell receptor beta chains in this list originate from one sample, sequenced in a study of cytomegalovirus exposure and HLA in healthy donors. PCR was performed using 60 Vbeta and 13 Jbeta primers. Using immunoSEQ multiplex PCR, the repertoire was profiled, and TCRdb retains in-frame clones only, with some absent. Among about 160,000 clones listed, 77% were seen once. Input material: PBMCs. The receptors originated from a woman between 35 and 50 years old in good health and CMV-seropositive.

The chain links TRBV13 to TRBJ2-7; D may be TRBD2 (6 bases). The CDR3 length is 14 residues. V lost 5 bases and J lost 2, with 13 bases in between. Per germline, CDR1 PRHDT and CDR2 FYEKMQ (reference sequence). The CDR3 sequence is CASSAGRLTYEQYF. CDR3 nucleotides: TGTGCCAGCAGCGCGGGACGGTTGACCTACGAGCAGTACTTC.

The chain employs TRBV25-1 and TRBJ1-1; D gene ambiguous. The ends were cut back, 5 bases at V and 5 bases at J, with 12 bases in the middle. Looked up from germline, CDR1 is MGHDK and CDR2 is SYGVNS. There are 13 residues in the CDR3. The CDR3 protein is CASSPPGLTEAFF. The DNA for the CDR3 is TGTGCCAGCAGTCCCCCAGGACTGACTGAAGCTTTCTTT.

The chain recombines TRBV9 with TRBJ1-2, with a weak D call TRBD1 (6 bases). Germline V CDR1 and CDR2: SGDLS, YYNGEE. Trimming cost V 3 bases and J 5 bases, with 20 bases left between them. The CDR3 totals 16 residues. Written as DNA, the CDR3 is TGTGCCAGCAGCGCCCAGAACGGACAGAACACGTATGGCTACACCTTC. Protein: CASSAQNGQNTYGYTF.

This clone was counted between two and nine times. The chain recombines TRBV29-1 with TRBJ1-3; unclear D gene. Trimming pared 0 bases from V and 3 bases from J, leaving 15 bases between. From germline, CDR1 is SQVTM and CDR2 ANQGSEA. The length of the CDR3 is 16 residues. Here the CDR3 reads CSVEDGGVRSGNTIYF. The CDR3 DNA sequence: TGCAGCGTTGAAGATGGCGGGGTAAGAAGTGGAAACACCATATATTTT. Full variable domain (remainder filled in from reference TRBV29-1 and TRBJ1-3): SAVISQKPSRDICQRGTSLTIQCQVDSQVTMMFWYRQQPGQSLTLIATANQGSEATYESGFVIDKFPISRPNLTFSTLTVSNMSPEDSSIYLCSVEDGGVRSGNTIYFGEGSWLTVV.

The rearrangement joins TRBV29-1 to TRBJ2-5, with TRBD1 identical over 7 bases. Germline lookup yields CDR1 SQVTM and CDR2 ANQGSEA. V lost 4 bases and J lost 3; bases outside the gene matches: 5. The CDR3 is 13 residues long. In DNA form, the CDR3 reads TGCAGCGTTGTAAAAGGGGGCGAAGAGACCCAGTACTTC. Translation: CSVVKGGEETQYF.

The chain links TRBV6-4 to TRBJ2-7; TRBD1 might be the D (5 bases). Per the germline V gene, CDR1 is MRHNA and CDR2 is SNTAGT. The germline V and J ends were trimmed by 3 bases and 7 bases, with 13 bases remaining between them. This CDR3 contains 13 residues. This CDR3 is CASSEAAGREQYF. The CDR3 DNA reads as TGTGCCAGCAGTGAGGCGGCAGGGCGGGAGCAGTACTTC.

V gene TRBV28 combines with J gene TRBJ2-1; 8 bases are shared with TRBD1. The CDR3 extends over 18 amino acids. Germline trimming cut 6 bases from V and 6 bases from J; bases unmatched to any gene: 19. The germline V gene has CDR1 MDHEN and CDR2 SYDVKM. In DNA, the CDR3 is TGTGCCAGCAGCCCCCCGGACAGGGTGGCTAGGGGGAGCAATGAGCAGTTCTTC. Translating it yields CASSPPDRVARGSNEQFF.

The CDR3 DNA follows: TGTGCCAGCATCCCGACAGAAAACTATGGCTACACCTTC. Residues: CASIPTENYGYTF. The chain is built from TRBV2 and TRBJ1-2; weak D call: TRBD1 (5 bases). The V end was cut by 7 bases, the J end by 2 bases, with 11 bases between. CDR1 is SNHLY, CDR2 FYNNEI, per germline. The CDR3 sequence is 13 residues long.

CDR3 in DNA: TGCAGCGTTGAGCAGGGGGCGGCCAAAAACATTCAGTACTTC. Its translation is CSVEQGAAKNIQYF. The J gene is TRBJ2-4, the V gene TRBV29-1, with TRBD1 matching over 8 bases. V lost 3 bases to trimming and J lost 1 base; unmatched junction nucleotides: 2. Looked up from germline, CDR1 is SQVTM and CDR2 is ANQGSEA. The CDR3 has 14 amino acids.

This clone was seen only a few times. Germline and junction disagree at one end, which may indicate a read error. This chain links TRBV4-2 with TRBJ2-1; 10 bases fit TRBD2. The CDR3 contains 14 residues. CDR1 is LGHNA, CDR2 YNFKEQ, per germline. The CDR3 is CASNQAGGRNEQFF. Written as DNA, the CDR3 is TGTGCCAGCAACCAAGCGGGAGGGCGAAATGAGCAGTTCTTC.

The rearrangement links TRBV7-6 to TRBJ2-7, with a tentative D call TRBD1 (6 bases). The germline gives CDR1 SGHVS, CDR2 FNYEAQ. The ends were cut back, 1 base at V and 5 bases at J, with 9 bases in the middle. This CDR3 contains 13 residues. CDR3 protein: CASSLDRVDEQYF. The CDR3 DNA reads TGTGCCAGCAGCTTAGACAGGGTCGACGAGCAGTACTTC.

The gene calls are TRBV19 and TRBJ2-3; tentatively, D is TRBD1 (6 bases). The V and J ends lost 5 bases and 1 base respectively, with 13 bases between them. Germline CDR1 and CDR2: LNHDA and SQIVND (reference sequence). The CDR3 totals 15 residues. The CDR3 coding sequence is TGTGCCAGTAGTGGGTACAGGGTTCGCACAGATACGCAGTATTTT. Translating gives CASSGYRVRTDTQYF.

V gene TRBV2 combines with J gene TRBJ2-1; 12 bases map to TRBD2. The germline gives CDR1 SNHLY, CDR2 FYNNEI. V gave up 8 bases and J gave up 6 bases; unmatched junction bases: 5. CDR3 size: 14 residues. As DNA, the CDR3 is TGTGCCAGCCGCCGACTAGCGGGAGTCAATGAGCAGTTCTTC. Its protein is CASRRLAGVNEQFF.

In its sample, this clone was seen a few times. The rearrangement links TRBV6-6 to TRBJ1-2, with D possibly TRBD1 on 6 matching bases. From germline, CDR1 is MNHNY and CDR2 SVGAGI (reference sequence). The V end was cut by 6 bases, the J end by 7 bases, with 15 bases between. CDR3 length: 13 residues. CDR3 nucleotides: TGTGCCAGCAGCCCTACCCTCAGGGGTGGCTACACCTTC. Its translation is CASSPTLRGGYTF.

This sequence joins TRBV14 and TRBJ2-3; the D is unclear. Germline lookup yields CDR1 SGHDN and CDR2 FVKESK. This CDR3 has 14 amino acids. The V and J ends lost 4 bases and 2 bases respectively, with 10 bases between them. CDR3 bases: TGTGCCAGCAGCCCATTCGGAGCCACAGATACGCAGTATTTT. This translates into CASSPFGATDTQYF.

This chain uses TRBV4-3 with TRBJ2-1, with 9 bases aligning to TRBD1. The CDR3 spans 17 residues. Per germline, CDR1 LGHNA and CDR2 YSLEER. The ends lost 1 base at V and 6 bases at J; junction bases unmatched: 10. The CDR3 DNA reads TGCGCCAGCAGCCAAGTGCTTGGACAGGGGTACGGCAATGAGCAGTTCTTC. This translates into CASSQVLGQGYGNEQFF.

Turning to this clone: This specimen includes other DNA sequences encoding the same CDR3. The chain couples TRBV10-3 to TRBJ1-1; D uncertain. There are 13 residues in the CDR3. V lost 0 bases and J lost 5, with 7 bases in between. CDR1 ENHRY and CDR2 SYGVKD come from the germline V gene. CDR3 nucleotide sequence: TGTGCCATCAGTGAGTCCGGGAGTACTGAAGCTTTCTTT. Translation: CAISESGSTEAFF.

This chain joins TRBV6-5 and TRBJ2-2, with 9 bases lining up with TRBD2. CDR1 and CDR2 (germline): MNHEY, SVGAGI. The CDR3 sequence is 16 residues long. V dropped 4 bases and J dropped 5; count of bases not matched to a gene: 8. CDR3 residues: CASSWDQAGGTGELFF. The CDR3 coding sequence is TGTGCCAGCAGTTGGGATCAAGCGGGAGGTACCGGGGAGCTGTTTTTT.

The rearrangement links TRBV5-4 to TRBJ1-4; 7 bases align to TRBD1. Per germline, CDR1 SGHNT and CDR2 YYREEE (reference sequence). This CDR3 has 13 amino acids. V trimming: 8 bases; J trimming: 7 bases; junction bases outside the gene matches: 8. As DNA, the CDR3 is TGTGCCAGTACCCCAGGGGGAGGTGAAAAACTGTTTTTT. This gives the protein CASTPGGGEKLFF.

The chain recombines TRBV7-2 with TRBJ1-5, with TRBD1 matching 11 bases. Germline V lookup: CDR1 SGHTA, CDR2 FQGNSA. This CDR3 is built from 15 residues. J lost 6 bases, V lost 3 bases, and 4 bases had no gene match. CDR3 DNA sequence: TGTGCCAGCAGCTTGGGACAGGGGGTAGGTCAGCCCCAGCATTTT. It codes for CASSLGQGVGQPQHF.

This clone was seen a handful of times. V gene TRBV10-3 combines with J gene TRBJ2-6; D gene uncertain. Germline CDR1 is ENHRY and CDR2 is SYGVKD. Trimming left V 0 bases short and J 0 bases short, with 9 bases between. The CDR3 is made up of 17 amino acids. DNA for the CDR3: TGTGCCATCAGTGAGTCGGGCACGTTCTCTGGGGCCAACGTCCTGACTTTC. Its translation is CAISESGTFSGANVLTF.

This chain connects TRBV19 to TRBJ1-5, with D tentatively TRBD1 (6 bases). CDR1 is LNHDA and CDR2 is SQIVND in the germline V gene (reference sequence). The V end was cut by 8 bases, the J end by 8 bases, with 22 bases between. The CDR3 length is 15 residues. CDR3 in DNA: TGTGCCAGTGAAGAAAATCGAGCAGGGACAAAGCCCCAGCATTTT. Translation: CASEENRAGTKPQHF.

The rearrangement links TRBV7-2 to TRBJ2-3, with TRBD2 identical over 8 bases. CDR3 length: 16 amino acids. Trimming took 1 base from V and 5 from J; bases not matched to a gene: 8. Germline CDR1 reads SGHTA; CDR2 reads FQGNSA. In DNA, the CDR3 is TGTGCCAGCAGCTTAGTCTGGCGGGGGGTCGGAGATACGCAGTATTTT. Residues: CASSLVWRGVGDTQYF.

The rearrangement joins TRBV6-5 to TRBJ2-7; 12 nucleotides match TRBD2. Looked up from germline, CDR1 is MNHEY and CDR2 is SVGAGI. J lost 7 bases, V lost 6 bases, and 10 bases had no gene match. The length of the CDR3 is 15 residues. The CDR3 sequence is CASRQSLAGGGEQYF. The CDR3 DNA is TGTGCCAGCAGGCAATCACTAGCGGGGGGCGGGGAGCAGTACTTC.

The V call is TRBV7-2, the J call TRBJ2-5; 12 nucleotides agree with TRBD2. J was trimmed by 4 bases and V by 5 bases; bases with no gene match: 8. The CDR3 is 16 amino acids. Germline CDR1 SGHTA, CDR2 FQGNSA. The CDR3 is CASSLPSGRGRETQYF. The CDR3 DNA is TGTGCCAGCAGCCTCCCTAGCGGGAGGGGAAGAGAGACCCAGTACTTC.

This chain links TRBV18 with TRBJ1-1; 7 nucleotides match TRBD1. CDR1 is KGHSH and CDR2 is LQKENI in the germline V gene. V was clipped by 4 bases and J by 0 bases; unmatched bases: 8. The CDR3 spans 16 residues. Here the CDR3 DNA reads TGTGCCAGCTCACGACGACAGGGTGAGATGAACACTGAAGCTTTCTTT. Translated, it gives CASSRRQGEMNTEAFF. Full variable domain (missing parts from reference TRBV18 and TRBJ1-1): NAGVMQNPRHLVRRRGQEARLRCSPMKGHSHVYWYRQLPEEGLKFMVYLQKENIIDESGMPKERFSAEFPKEGPSILRIQQVVRGDSAAYFCASSRRQGEMNTEAFFGQGTRLTVV.

The chain uses TRBV28 and TRBJ2-3; 8 positions agree with TRBD2. Per germline, CDR1 MDHEN and CDR2 SYDVKM. V dropped 4 bases and J dropped 1; count of bases not matched to a gene: 4. This CDR3 has 15 amino acids. The CDR3 bases are TGTGCCAGCAGTTCCGGGGGGGCAGGCACAGATACGCAGTATTTT. Translated: CASSSGGAGTDTQYF.

V is TRBV7-2 and J is TRBJ2-1; TRBD2 matches at 12 bases. Looked up from germline, CDR1 is SGHTA and CDR2 is FQGNSA. The CDR3 sequence is 16 residues long. The trim removed 5 bases at V and 8 bases at J, leaving 10 bases unmatched. This chain's CDR3 is CASSARLAGDGDEQFF. DNA for the CDR3: TGTGCCAGCAGCGCCCGACTAGCGGGAGACGGCGATGAGCAGTTCTTC.

This chain connects TRBV2 to TRBJ2-5, with D tentatively TRBD1 (6 bases). CDR1 and CDR2 from the germline V gene are SNHLY and FYNNEI. This CDR3 comprises 14 residues. Between the trimmed V and J ends, which lost 6 bases and 4 bases, there was a span of 15 bases. CDR3 region: CASRSTGKGETQYF. The CDR3 DNA reads TGTGCCAGCAGATCTACAGGGAAGGGAGAGACCCAGTACTTC.

This clone was picked up one time. The rearrangement uses TRBV5-4 and TRBJ2-3; D is perhaps TRBD2 (6 bases). Trimming stripped 3 bases from V and 3 bases from J, with 14 bases between. The CDR3 has 15 residues. Per the germline V gene, CDR1 is SGHNT and CDR2 is YYREEE (reference sequence). Here the CDR3 DNA reads TGTGCCAGCAGCTATGCGGGAACTAGTACAGATACGCAGTATTTT. Translating gives CASSYAGTSTDTQYF.